This passage covers 8 T cell receptor beta chains from one sample sequenced in a study of T cells in Graves' hyperthyroidism and ophthalmopathy. Amplification yielded TCR beta CDR3 regions, with RNA transcripts as the source. Primed by the HTBI set, a first-round RT-PCR was run on the TCR CDR3. MiXCR, run by TCRdb on the multiplex PCR reads, gives a single entry per CDR3 protein. The table records 300,000 to 400,000 distinct CDR3 sequences, about 21% of them present only once. The sequenced sample consisted of blood. Receptor source: a woman between 50 and 59 years old with Graves' hyperthyroidism.

The chain employs TRBV28 and TRBJ2-7; 12 nucleotides match TRBD2. The CDR3 extends over 17 amino acids. Germline lookup yields CDR1 MDHEN and CDR2 SYDVKM. The junction had 15 bases not matched to a gene; V was cut back by 6 bases and J by 6 bases. The CDR3 bases are TGTGCCAGCAGCCCTTCCCTCGAGACTAGCGGGAGTCTCGAGCAGTACTTC. Protein: CASSPSLETSGSLEQYF.

This clonotype occurred many times. The chain links TRBV11-3 to TRBJ2-5; 7 bases line up with TRBD2. The CDR3 consists of 15 residues. Trimming took 2 bases from V and 4 from J; bases not matched to a gene: 7. Germline V gives CDR1 SGHNT, CDR2 YENEEA. The DNA of the CDR3 is TGTGCCAGCAGCTTAAGGCGGGAGTGGGGAGAGACCCAGTACTTC. Protein sequence: CASSLRREWGETQYF.

This clonotype was detected many times. This rearrangement joins TRBV20-1 to TRBJ2-3; 9 nucleotides align to TRBD2. V lost 3 bases to trimming and J lost 6 bases; unmatched junction nucleotides: 7. Germline V lookup: CDR1 DFQATT, CDR2 SNEGSKA (reference sequence). The CDR3 covers 14 residues. This CDR3 is CSASSREGYDTQYF. Here the CDR3 DNA reads TGCAGTGCTAGCTCGCGGGAGGGGTACGATACGCAGTATTTT.

This clonotype was seen repeatedly, ten times or more. V usage is TRBV28 and J usage is TRBJ2-5, with D tentatively TRBD1 (5 bases). Germline assignment: CDR1 MDHEN and CDR2 SYDVKM. Trimming shortened V by 2 bases and J by 5 bases, and 9 bases separated the two germline ends. The CDR3 has 13 residues. The CDR3 sequence: CASSLDSGETQYF. The CDR3 DNA is TGTGCCAGCAGTTTAGACAGTGGGGAGACCCAGTACTTC. Together with reference TRBV28 and TRBJ2-5, the CDR3 gives the full variable domain: DVKVTQSSRYLVKRTGEKVFLECVQDMDHENMFWYRQDPGLGLRLIYFSYDVKMKEKGDIPEGYSVSREKKERFSLILESASTNQTSMYLCASSLDSGETQYFGPGTRLLVL.

The rearrangement joins TRBV6-1 to TRBJ1-2; D is possibly TRBD1 (6 bases). Germline V gene sequence: CDR1 MNHNS, CDR2 SASEGT. V lost 5 bases and J lost 0, with 13 bases in between. The CDR3 extends over 15 amino acids. The DNA of the CDR3 is TGTGCCAGCAGTCCTGGGACAACAGCTAACTATGGCTACACCTTC. The encoded protein is CASSPGTTANYGYTF.

This clonotype was seen repeatedly, ten times or more. The V call is TRBV29-1, the J call TRBJ2-7, with 8 positions matching TRBD1. The germline V gene encodes CDR1 SQVTM and CDR2 ANQGSEA. The CDR3 is made up of 15 amino acids. With 0 bases clipped from V and 7 bases from J, the junction kept 11 bases outside the gene matches. CDR3: CSVEDPTGQGGEQYF. The CDR3 DNA reads TGCAGCGTTGAAGATCCCACAGGACAGGGCGGTGAGCAGTACTTC.

The chain joins TRBV4-1 to TRBJ2-1; possibly TRBD2 for D (7 bases). This CDR3 region has 12 residues. V lost 1 base to trimming and J lost 15 bases, with 13 bases between them. Germline V gene data show CDR1 as MGHRA and CDR2 as YSYEKL. CDR3 DNA: TGCGCCAGCAGCCAAGTCGGGGGGCTCGGGTTCTTC. Translating it yields CASSQVGGLGFF.

The V and J genes are TRBV4-1 and TRBJ2-3, with 13 bases aligning to TRBD2. V lost 0 bases, J lost 7 bases, and 7 bases stayed unmatched. CDR3 length: 17 amino acids. Germline values: CDR1 MGHRA, CDR2 YSYEKL. CDR3 loop: CASSQDRLAGGRNTQYF. CDR3 bases: TGCGCCAGCAGCCAAGACCGACTAGCGGGAGGAAGGAATACGCAGTATTTT.